The rows below give T cell receptor beta chains drawn from one sample of a study of T cell responses to AZD1222 COVID-19 vaccine. Clones were sequenced by immunoSEQ multiplex PCR, and TCRdb holds only the in-frame ones, with some missing. The profile shows some 120,000 clones, roughly 90% of them singletons. Material: peripheral blood, obtained on day 0 of AZD1222 vaccination. Receptors were obtained from an adult in good health. Both conserved end residues are part of each CDR3. Each record gives: D gene, clone size, V gene, J gene, CDR3 protein, CDR3 DNA. D genes are given only for firm matches. Rows give clone size only sometimes, using once, few, many, or a class for an expanded clone.

-	-	TRBV27	TRBJ1-1	CASSLSSLRGINTEAFF	TGTGCCAGCAGTTTATCCTCTCTGAGGGGGATAAACACTGAAGCTTTCTTT
-	-	TRBV21-1	TRBJ2-7	CASSRLRPGSYEQYF	TGTGCCAGCAGCAGACTAAGACCCGGCTCCTACGAGCAGTACTTC
-	-	TRBV19	TRBJ1-2	CASSIGDGGLYGYTF	TGTGCCAGTAGTATCGGAGATGGGGGATTATATGGCTACACCTTC
-	-	TRBV19	TRBJ1-5	CASSGTVGSNQPQHF	TGTGCCAGTAGCGGGACCGTCGGGAGCAATCAGCCCCAGCATTTT
-	-	TRBV5-1	TRBJ2-5	CASSLAPAQETQYF	TGCGCCAGCAGCTTGGCTCCAGCCCAAGAGACCCAGTACTTC
-	-	TRBV13	TRBJ2-1	CASSHDQVNYNEQFF	TGTGCCAGCAGCCACGACCAGGTCAATTACAATGAGCAGTTCTTC
TRBD1	-	TRBV2	TRBJ1-1	CAKTTGGEGLNTEAFF	TGTGCCAAAACCACAGGGGGCGAAGGGTTGAACACTGAAGCTTTCTTT
-	-	TRBV10-1	TRBJ1-2	CASRDFYGYTF	TGCGCCAGCAGGGATTTCTATGGCTACACCTTC
-	-	TRBV5-4	TRBJ2-7	CASSLGQVHYEQYF	TGTGCCAGCAGCTTGGGACAGGTCCACTACGAGCAGTACTTC
-	-	TRBV12-3/TRBV12-4	TRBJ1-2	CASSRGYGYTF	TGTGCCAGCAGTCGGGGGTATGGCTACACCTTC
-	-	TRBV21-1	TRBJ2-7	CASSKRWTGSYEQYF	TGTGCCAGCAGCAAAAGATGGACAGGTTCCTACGAGCAGTACTTC
-	once	TRBV5-6	TRBJ2-7	CASSFVGRVYEQYF	TGTGCCAGCAGCTTTGTGGGCAGAGTCTACGAGCAGTACTTC
-	once	TRBV7-9	TRBJ1-2	CASSLESGAGNYGYTF	TGTGCCAGCAGCTTAGAATCCGGGGCAGGAAACTATGGCTACACCTTC
-	-	TRBV28	TRBJ1-5	CASSLRVAAPRQPQHF	TGTGCCAGCAGCTTGAGGGTGGCTGCCCCAAGACAGCCCCAGCATTTT
TRBD1	few	TRBV18	TRBJ2-7	CASSPGLGMGQGFVQYF	TGTGCCAGCTCACCCGGTTTAGGAATGGGACAGGGCTTCGTGCAGTACTTC
TRBD1	-	TRBV6-5	TRBJ1-1	CASSGQVNTEAFF	TGTGCCAGCAGCGGACAGGTGAACACTGAAGCTTTCTTT
-	-	TRBV19	TRBJ2-7	CASSTQRNSYEQYF	TGTGCCAGTAGTACCCAGCGGAATTCCTACGAGCAGTACTTC
-	-	TRBV4-1	TRBJ2-1	CASSQEITRGYNEQFF	TGCGCCAGCAGCCAAGAAATTACGCGGGGCTACAATGAGCAGTTCTTC
-	-	TRBV18	TRBJ2-7	CASSPNGGSYEQYF	TGTGCCAGCTCACCCAATGGCGGTTCCTACGAGCAGTACTTC
TRBD2	-	TRBV28	TRBJ2-1	CASSFVAGGIYNEQFF	TGTGCCAGCAGTTTCGTAGCGGGAGGAATCTACAATGAGCAGTTCTTC
TRBD1	-	TRBV2	TRBJ2-5	CASSEQGAGETQYF	TGTGCCAGCAGTGAACAGGGGGCGGGGGAGACCCAGTACTTC
TRBD1	-	TRBV5-1	TRBJ1-3	CASSTTGGSRNTIYF	TGCGCCAGCAGCACAACAGGGGGCTCTCGAAACACCATATATTTT
-	-	TRBV28	TRBJ2-6	CASSLLGGASGANVLTF	TGTGCCAGCAGTTTACTGGGGGGCGCGTCTGGGGCCAACGTCCTGACTTTC
-	-	TRBV5-1	TRBJ1-6	CASSQDTDNSPLHF	TGCGCCAGCAGCCAGGACACTGATAATTCACCCCTCCACTTT
-	-	TRBV5-4	TRBJ2-7	CASSPASQTYEQYF	TGTGCCAGCAGCCCGGCCTCGCAGACCTACGAGCAGTACTTC
-	-	TRBV2	TRBJ1-1	CASSAPPGGINSEAFF	TGTGCCAGCAGTGCCCCCCCTGGAGGGATTAACTCTGAAGCTTTCTTT
-	once	TRBV28	TRBJ2-5	CASSLQGMGVTQYF	TGTGCCAGCAGTTTACAAGGGATGGGAGTGACCCAGTACTTC
-	-	TRBV6-5	TRBJ1-5	CASNPGPRNDQPQHF	TGTGCCAGCAATCCGGGACCGCGAAATGACCAGCCCCAGCATTTT
-	-	TRBV5-1	TRBJ1-4	CASSLDRVQKLFF	TGCGCCAGCAGCTTGGACAGGGTTCAAAAACTGTTTTTT
-	few	TRBV6-5	TRBJ1-2	CASSYSQGDTYGYTF	TGTGCCAGCAGTTATTCGCAGGGCGATACCTATGGCTACACCTTC
-	-	TRBV27	TRBJ1-5	CASSPGSYEVWGNQPQHF	TGTGCCAGCAGTCCCGGGAGTTATGAGGTTTGGGGCAATCAGCCCCAGCATTTT
-	once	TRBV7-2	TRBJ1-4	CASSLEGFGEKLFF	TGTGCCAGCAGCTTAGAAGGTTTTGGGGAAAAACTGTTTTTT
-	-	TRBV28	TRBJ2-3	CASTLADTQYF	TGTGCCAGCACTCTCGCAGATACGCAGTATTTT
-	-	TRBV20-1	TRBJ1-6	CSARGGSPLHF	TGCAGTGCTAGGGGGGGTTCACCCCTCCACTTT
-	-	TRBV24-1	TRBJ2-1	CATSDYNEQFF	TGTGCCACCAGTGACTACAATGAGCAGTTCTTC
TRBD2	-	TRBV6-5	TRBJ2-3	CASSYSGTRPTDTQYF	TGTGCCAGCAGTTACTCAGGGACTAGACCCACAGATACGCAGTATTTT
TRBD2	once	TRBV11-2	TRBJ2-1	CASSPSGSYNEQFF	TGTGCCAGCAGCCCTAGCGGATCCTACAATGAGCAGTTCTTC
-	once	TRBV6-5	TRBJ2-1	CASRPTFPGYNEQFF	TGTGCCAGCAGGCCGACCTTTCCGGGATACAATGAGCAGTTCTTC
-	-	TRBV9	TRBJ1-5	CASSVEDSQPQHF	TGTGCCAGCAGCGTAGAGGACAGTCAGCCCCAGCATTTT
-	once	TRBV5-1	TRBJ1-2	CASRAETNYGYTF	TGCGCCAGCAGAGCAGAGACTAACTATGGCTACACCTTC
TRBD2	few	TRBV9	TRBJ2-7	CASSQQPQREGYEQYF	TGTGCCAGCAGCCAACAGCCGCAGCGGGAAGGGTACGAGCAGTACTTC
-	-	TRBV13	TRBJ2-5	CASSLRARETQYF	TGTGCCAGCAGCTTAAGAGCCCGGGAGACCCAGTACTTC
-	-	TRBV5-4	TRBJ2-1	CASSLGAASYNEQFF	TGTGCCAGCAGCTTGGGCGCCGCCTCCTACAATGAGCAGTTCTTC
-	once	TRBV3-1/TRBV3-2	TRBJ1-3	CASSPTSGNTIYF	TGTGCCAGCAGCCCCACATCTGGAAACACCATATATTTT
-	few	TRBV18	TRBJ1-6	CASSPNGGRSPLHF	TGTGCCAGCTCACCCAACGGGGGCAGGTCACCCCTCCACTTT
TRBD1	-	TRBV28	TRBJ2-6	CASSFRTGAGANVLTF	TGTGCCAGCAGTTTTCGGACAGGGGCTGGGGCCAACGTCCTGACTTTC